These T cell receptor beta chains were read from a single sample in a study of T cell changes during pregnancy in multiple sclerosis. Assay: immunoSEQ multiplex PCR; the TCRdb copy retains only in-frame clones and omits some. The table lists 90,000 to 120,000 clones, just under 95% of them singletons. This specimen was peripheral blood, taken in the third trimester of pregnancy. The receptors here all came from a female donor in good health, enrolled as a control in a pregnancy study. Each CDR3 is given with its conserved first and last residue. A D gene is named only where the DNA matches it firmly. The size entry is marked missing in some rows and otherwise reads once, few, many or a size class.

V: TRBV12-5; D: TRBD2; size: .; J: TRBJ2-1; DNA: TGTGCTAGTGGTTTGGCGCCCCTCCCTTTGCGGGGGGGGTCTACCTATGAGCAGTTCTTC; CDR3: CASGLAPLPLRGGSTYEQFF
V: TRBV7-9; D: TRBD1; size: .; J: TRBJ1-4; DNA: TGTGCCAGCGTAACCACAGGGGTCATGGAAAAACTGTTTTTT; CDR3: CASVTTGVMEKLFF
V: TRBV6-1; D: TRBD1; size: once; J: TRBJ2-7; DNA: TGTGCCAGCAGTGCCACCGGGACAGAGTACGAGCAGTACTTC; CDR3: CASSATGTEYEQYF
V: TRBV7-3; D: TRBD1; size: .; J: TRBJ2-2; DNA: TGTGCCAGCAGCCAGGGGACAGCGAACACCGGGGAGCTGTTTTTT; CDR3: CASSQGTANTGELFF
V: TRBV9; D: TRBD2; size: .; J: TRBJ2-5; DNA: TGTGCCAGCAGCCCCGGACACTCGGGGGGTTTGCAAGAGACCCAGTACTTC; CDR3: CASSPGHSGGLQETQYF
V: TRBV4-3; D: TRBD1; size: once; J: TRBJ2-7; DNA: TGCGCCAGCAGCCAAGCTGGGACAGGTTCCTCCTACGAGCAGTACTTC; CDR3: CASSQAGTGSSYEQYF
V: TRBV5-1; D: TRBD1; size: few; J: TRBJ2-6; DNA: TGCGCCAGCAGCTGGACAGGGGGCGGTGGGGCCAACGTCCTGACTTTC; CDR3: CASSWTGGGGANVLTF
V: TRBV4-2; D: TRBD1; size: .; J: TRBJ2-7; DNA: TGTGCCAGCAGTTCGGACAGGGGGCCCTACGAGCAGTACTTC; CDR3: CASSSDRGPYEQYF
V: TRBV30; D: TRBD1; size: .; J: TRBJ2-7; DNA: TGTGCCTGGAACCGGGACAGGGGGAATGAGCAGTACTTC; CDR3: CAWNRDRGNEQYF
V: TRBV27; D: .; size: .; J: TRBJ1-2; DNA: TGTGCCAGCAGTCTGGGAGGGGATGGCTACACCTTC; CDR3: CASSLGGDGYTF
V: TRBV4-2; D: TRBD2; size: .; J: TRBJ2-5; DNA: TGTGCCAGCAGCCCTGGCGGGGGAGGCCAAGAGACCCAGTACTTC; CDR3: CASSPGGGGQETQYF
V: TRBV9; D: TRBD1; size: .; J: TRBJ1-2; DNA: TGTGCCAGCAGCGCCCGAGGGGACAGTTGGGGCTACACCTTC; CDR3: CASSARGDSWGYTF
V: TRBV7-9; D: TRBD2; size: .; J: TRBJ2-1; DNA: TGTGCCAGCAGCTCCGGACTAGCGGGGGCCAATGAGCAGTTCTTC; CDR3: CASSSGLAGANEQFF
V: TRBV7-6; D: TRBD1; size: .; J: TRBJ1-4; DNA: TGTGCCAGCAGCTCGACAGGGGGTGATTTAAAACTGTTTTTT; CDR3: CASSSTGGDLKLFF
V: TRBV13; D: .; size: .; J: TRBJ1-5; DNA: TGTGCCAGCAGCTTATCAGGGGCCCCGGGCAATCAGCCCCAGCATTTT; CDR3: CASSLSGAPGNQPQHF
V: TRBV18; D: .; size: .; J: TRBJ1-1; DNA: TGTGCCAGCTCGAAAACTTCAGGGTCCGCAGGGACTATGAACACTGAAGCTTTCTTT; CDR3: CASSKTSGSAGTMNTEAFF